These 29 T cell receptor beta chains originate from one sample sequenced in a study of regulatory T cells in long-lasting Graves disease (dated by TCRdb to the early 2020s). The label giving this sample's time point can be read as: persistent/refractory GD, antithyroid drugs over 5 years with positive TRAb. For both TCR sequencing and RNA sequencing, RNA was extracted from PBMCs in TRIzol. Library preparation employed multiplex PCR. Sequencing was carried out with an Illumina HiSeq 4000. To build TCR beta libraries, CDR3 regions were amplified by Arm-PCR using iRepertoire HTBI primers. The public reads were quality trimmed at Q25 with fastp and then assembled into clones with MiXCR by TCRdb, keeping productive beta chains. Under each unique CDR3 protein, matching rows form one entry showing the most common genes and DNA. A total of about 290,000 distinct CDR3 sequences appear in this sample, around 23% of them only once. Of the sample, approximately 60% is held by the ten largest clones.

Sequences were derived from peripheral blood mononuclear cells (PBMCs), sampled when the disease was refractory, from a patient treated with antithyroid drugs. These receptors were collected from a female donor with Graves disease.

This clonotype was seen repeatedly, ten times or more. The gene calls are TRBV29-1 and TRBJ1-1; unclear D gene. The CDR3 loop spans 10 amino acids. CDR1 and CDR2 from the germline V gene are SQVTM and ANQGSEA. The V end lost 7 bases, the J end lost 5 bases, and 8 bases lay between the germline ends. The CDR3 DNA reads TGCAGCGCGGACGGAACTGAAGCTTTCTTT. Translation gives CSADGTEAFF.

The count of this clonotype is one. The genes are TRBV6-5 and TRBJ2-1, with 10 bases matching TRBD1. This CDR3 spans 17 amino acids. J gave up 3 bases and V 0 bases, and 5 bases lay outside the gene matches. Germline values: CDR1 MNHEY, CDR2 SVGAGI. The CDR3 region is CASSYSTTGGNYNEQFF. CDR3 DNA: TGTGCCAGCAGTTACTCGACGACAGGGGGCAACTACAATGAGCAGTTCTTC.

V gene TRBV20-1 combines with J gene TRBJ2-7; D uncertain. The CDR3 runs 13 residues. Trimming removed 0 bases from V and 3 bases from J, with 9 bases in between. The germline CDR1 and CDR2 sequences are DFQATT and SNEGSKA (reference sequence). CDR3 sequence: CSARDRTNYEQYF. CDR3 nucleotides: TGCAGTGCTAGAGATCGAACTAACTACGAGCAGTACTTC.

The gene calls are TRBV28 and TRBJ2-6; D gene ambiguous. Germline V gene data show CDR1 as MDHEN and CDR2 as SYDVKM. The CDR3 contains 16 residues. Trimming shortened V by 7 bases and J by 3 bases, and 16 bases separated the two germline ends. In DNA, the CDR3 is TGTGCCAGCACCTCCGAGTCGTTCGGTGGGGCCAACGTCCTGACTTTC. It yields the protein CASTSESFGGANVLTF.

A few counts support this clonotype. The gene calls are TRBV20-1 and TRBJ1-2; D is uncertain. The germline V gene encodes CDR1 DFQATT and CDR2 SNEGSKA (reference sequence). The CDR3 sequence is 15 residues long. The chain's CDR3 is CRIGLPKDRDYGYTF. CDR3 sequence (DNA): TGCAGAATAGGGCTTCCCAAGGACCGAGACTATGGCTACACCTTC.

This clonotype showed up just a few times. The genes are TRBV19 and TRBJ1-4; the D gene is possibly TRBD1 (6 bases). There are 14 residues in the CDR3. The V gene's germline CDR1 is LNHDA and CDR2 SQIVND (reference sequence). Between the trimmed V and J ends, which lost 6 bases and 14 bases, there was a span of 22 bases. CDR3 sequence (DNA): TGTGCCAGTAGCGTCAGGGGATCGAGTGAATATCTGTTTTTT. It yields the protein CASSVRGSSEYLFF.

This clonotype was detected ten times or more. V usage is TRBV27 and J usage is TRBJ1-2; D perhaps matches TRBD1 (5 bases). CDR1 is MNHEY, CDR2 SMNVEV, per germline (reference sequence). CDR3 length equals 15 residues. The V end was cut by 6 bases, the J end by 4 bases, with 18 bases between. The CDR3 DNA follows: TGTGCCAGCAGCCGGATGAGGGGTGGATCCTATGGCTACACCTTC. Translation gives CASSRMRGGSYGYTF.

The gene calls are TRBV5-1 and TRBJ2-2; D is undetermined. Germline V CDR1 and CDR2: SGHRS, YFSETQ. V lost 4 bases and J 3 bases, leaving 16 bases between the germline ends. The CDR3 has 16 residues. Here the CDR3 DNA reads TGCGCCAGCAGCCTCCCTGTTGCAGGACACACCGGGGAGCTGTTTTTT. Protein product: CASSLPVAGHTGELFF.

DNA of the CDR3: TGTGCCAGCAGACCCGACAGGGAGAACACCGGGGAGCTGTTTTTT. Translated, it gives CASRPDRENTGELFF. The chain links TRBV6-1 to TRBJ2-2; 7 bases match TRBD1. Unmatched junction bases numbered 5, after V lost 6 bases and J lost 1 base. The CDR3 has 15 amino acids. Germline assignment: CDR1 MNHNS and CDR2 SASEGT.

Only a few counts were recorded for this clonotype. This chain joins TRBV30 and TRBJ1-1; D ambiguous. V gave up 0 bases and J gave up 4 bases, with 21 bases separating them. The germline V gene encodes CDR1 GTSNPN and CDR2 SVGIG (reference sequence). This CDR3 spans 17 amino acids. CDR3 in amino acids: CAWSVPFLPTGTTEAFF. The CDR3 DNA sequence: TGTGCCTGGAGTGTCCCTTTCCTCCCGACCGGTACCACTGAAGCTTTCTTT.

V usage is TRBV3-1 and J usage is TRBJ2-7; TRBD2 matches 11 bases. The trim removed 5 bases at V and 4 bases at J, leaving 10 bases unmatched. The CDR3 has 16 amino acids. Germline V CDR1 and CDR2: LGHDT, YNNKEL (reference sequence). The CDR3 is CASSTLATSGIYEQYF. As DNA, the CDR3 is TGTGCCAGCAGCACTCTGGCGACTAGCGGGATTTACGAGCAGTACTTC.

This chain uses TRBV20-1 with TRBJ2-5, with TRBD1 identical over 10 bases. Trimming at V came to 4 bases and at J to 6 bases, leaving 5 bases not matched to a gene. CDR1 is DFQATT, CDR2 SNEGSKA, per germline (reference sequence). CDR3 length equals 13 residues. As DNA, the CDR3 is TGCAGTGCTAAGACAGGGGGCCGTCAGACCCAGTACTTC. It specifies CSAKTGGRQTQYF.

About this clonotype itself: One junction end disagrees with the germline gene, perhaps due to a read error. The rearrangement links TRBV6-9 to TRBJ1-1; a possible D gene is TRBD1 (6 bases). Looked up from germline, CDR1 is MNHGY and CDR2 is SVAAGI. The CDR3 loop spans 14 amino acids. CDR3 region: CASSYYGGDTEASF. The DNA for the CDR3 is TGTGCCAGCAGTTACTACGGGGGGGACACTGAAGCTTCCTTT.

This clonotype was seen many times. The chain employs TRBV28 and TRBJ1-2; unclear D gene. V gave up 3 bases and J gave up 5 bases, with 4 bases separating them. Germline V gene data show CDR1 as MDHEN and CDR2 as SYDVKM. This CDR3 spans 11 amino acids. In DNA, the CDR3 is TGTGCCAGCAGTTTCCCATATGGCTACACCTTC. This translates into CASSFPYGYTF.

The chain uses TRBV6-1 and TRBJ1-3; tentatively, D is TRBD1 (6 bases). The germline CDR1 and CDR2 sequences are MNHNS and SASEGT. V lost 4 bases to trimming and J lost 4 bases, with 17 bases between them. The CDR3 runs 16 residues. Here the CDR3 reads CASSASYGTSGNTIYF. CDR3 nucleotide sequence: TGTGCCAGCAGTGCTAGTTACGGGACATCCGGAAACACCATATATTTT.

This clonotype was recorded many times. The chain carries TRBV6-1 and TRBJ2-5; D is unclear. The V and J ends lost 6 bases and 4 bases respectively, with 9 bases between them. This CDR3 is 12 amino acids long. Germline V CDR1 and CDR2: MNHNS, SASEGT. CDR3 loop: CASSLETETQYF. As DNA, the CDR3 is TGTGCCAGCAGCCTTGAAACAGAGACCCAGTACTTC.

In its sample, this clonotype was seen many times. The V call is TRBV2, the J call TRBJ2-5, with D maybe TRBD1 (6 bases). V lost 3 bases and J lost 2, with 10 bases in between. CDR3 length equals 14 residues. In germline, CDR1 is SNHLY, CDR2 FYNNEI. CDR3 bases: TGTGCCAGCAGTGACCACGACAGGCAAGAGACCCAGTACTTC. Translating it yields CASSDHDRQETQYF. The complete variable domain, with remaining parts taken from reference TRBV2 and TRBJ2-5, reads EPEVTQTPSHQVTQMGQEVILRCVPISNHLYFYWYRQILGQKVEFLVSFYNNEISEKSEIFDDQFSVERPDGSNFTLKIRSTKLEDSAMYFCASSDHDRQETQYFGPGTRLLVL.

The V call is TRBV6-1, the J call TRBJ2-5; D is perhaps TRBD1 (6 bases). V was clipped by 7 bases and J by 2 bases, with 20 bases between them. The CDR3 is made up of 16 amino acids. Germline V gene sequence: CDR1 MNHNS, CDR2 SASEGT. DNA of the CDR3: TGTGCCAGCACCTCCGGGAACAGGGCGCCTCAAGAGACCCAGTACTTC. This gives the protein CASTSGNRAPQETQYF.

This clonotype was seen a few times. The J gene is TRBJ2-7, the V gene TRBV6-2 or TRBV6-3; 9 bases are a match to TRBD1. The ends lost 3 bases at V and 3 bases at J; junction bases unmatched: 6. The CDR3 runs 15 residues. Germline V gene data show CDR1 as MNHEY and CDR2 as SVGEGT. For the CDR3, the DNA is TGTGCCAGCAGTTATACAGGGGGCGCACTCTACGAGCAGTACTTC. It translates to CASSYTGGALYEQYF.

This clonotype was detected only a few times. CDR3: CASSFSGSKNIQYF. As DNA, the CDR3 is TGTGCCAGCAGCTTCTCCGGCTCCAAAAACATTCAGTACTTC. The chain couples TRBV7-2 to TRBJ2-4; no clear D gene. The germline V gene has CDR1 SGHTA and CDR2 FQGNSA. V lost 3 bases to trimming and J lost 2 bases, with 8 bases between them. This CDR3 contains 14 residues.

V gene TRBV11-2 combines with J gene TRBJ2-1, with 7 bases identical to TRBD1. With V trimmed by 7 bases and J by 9 bases, 12 bases remained unmatched. The germline gives CDR1 SGHAT, CDR2 FQNNGV. This CDR3 contains 14 residues. In DNA form, the CDR3 reads TGTGCCAGCACTCAGACCCGGACAGGAGGTGAGCAGTTCTTC. Protein: CASTQTRTGGEQFF.

This clonotype was seen at least ten times. The chain employs TRBV20-1 and TRBJ1-5, with D hard to call. CDR3 length: 11 residues. Between the trimmed V and J ends, which lost 3 bases and 6 bases, there was a span of 6 bases. CDR1 DFQATT and CDR2 SNEGSKA come from the germline V gene (reference sequence). In DNA form, the CDR3 reads TGCAGTGCTAGGGGTAGTCAGCCCCAGCATTTT. It translates to CSARGSQPQHF.

Only a few counts were recorded for this clonotype. The CDR3 region is CASSPGTHNEKLFF. DNA of the CDR3: TGTGCCAGCAGCCCCGGCACTCATAATGAAAAACTGTTTTTT. The rearrangement uses TRBV7-9 and TRBJ1-4, with D unresolved. The V gene's germline CDR1 is SEHNR and CDR2 FQNEAQ (reference sequence). The CDR3 spans 14 residues. V lost 5 bases and J lost 4, with 11 bases in between.

This clonotype was detected only a few times. The rearrangement links TRBV19 to TRBJ1-4; 9 bases line up with TRBD1. Germline CDR1 and CDR2: LNHDA and SQIVND (reference sequence). The CDR3 totals 18 residues. J gave up 4 bases and V 9 bases, and 18 bases lay outside the gene matches. CDR3 sequence: CASSLWGTGQSSNEKLFF. The CDR3 nucleotides are TGTGCCAGCTCCCTCTGGGGGACAGGGCAATCAAGTAATGAAAAACTGTTTTTT.

CDR3 DNA: TGTGCCAGCTCACCAACTAGCGGGAGTGTATACGAGCAGTACTTC. Protein sequence: CASSPTSGSVYEQYF. This chain connects TRBV18 to TRBJ2-7; 11 bases match TRBD2. Germline CDR1 reads KGHSH; CDR2 reads LQKENI. The CDR3 has 15 amino acids. With V trimmed by 2 bases and J by 4 bases, 4 bases remained unmatched.

This clonotype was recorded many times. The chain is built from TRBV12-3 or TRBV12-4 and TRBJ2-5; 8 bases match TRBD1. The trim removed 5 bases at V and 5 bases at J, leaving 10 bases unmatched. The CDR3 totals 15 residues. DNA for the CDR3: TGTGCCAGCAGTGATCAACAGGGGGGTTGGGAGACCCAGTACTTC. Amino acid sequence: CASSDQQGGWETQYF.

This clonotype was observed at least ten times. The chain recombines TRBV12-3 or TRBV12-4 with TRBJ1-2, with a weak D call TRBD1 (6 bases). The CDR3 loop spans 15 amino acids. Trimming removed 3 bases at V and 8 bases at J, with 19 bases between. CDR3 sequence: CASSFVGGAGDGYTF. CDR3 in DNA: TGTGCCAGCAGTTTTGTTGGCGGGGCAGGGGACGGCTACACCTTC.

This clonotype has only a few counts. This sequence joins TRBV20-1 and TRBJ2-7, with TRBD2 as a possible D gene (5 bases). This CDR3 is 12 amino acids long. The germline CDR1 and CDR2 sequences are DFQATT and SNEGSKA (reference sequence). The CDR3 spells CTAPYCEGEQYF. DNA for the CDR3: TGCACCGCTCCTTACTGCGAGGGAGAGCAGTACTTC.

This rearrangement joins TRBV6-2 or TRBV6-3 to TRBJ1-5; D perhaps matches TRBD1 (5 bases). The CDR3 has 15 residues. Germline V CDR1 and CDR2: MNHEY, SVGEGT. V lost 5 bases and J 6 bases, leaving 17 bases between the germline ends. The CDR3 region has the DNA TGTGCCAGCAGTGCGGTACAGGTGGTGGGTCAGCCCCAGCATTTT. It codes for CASSAVQVVGQPQHF.